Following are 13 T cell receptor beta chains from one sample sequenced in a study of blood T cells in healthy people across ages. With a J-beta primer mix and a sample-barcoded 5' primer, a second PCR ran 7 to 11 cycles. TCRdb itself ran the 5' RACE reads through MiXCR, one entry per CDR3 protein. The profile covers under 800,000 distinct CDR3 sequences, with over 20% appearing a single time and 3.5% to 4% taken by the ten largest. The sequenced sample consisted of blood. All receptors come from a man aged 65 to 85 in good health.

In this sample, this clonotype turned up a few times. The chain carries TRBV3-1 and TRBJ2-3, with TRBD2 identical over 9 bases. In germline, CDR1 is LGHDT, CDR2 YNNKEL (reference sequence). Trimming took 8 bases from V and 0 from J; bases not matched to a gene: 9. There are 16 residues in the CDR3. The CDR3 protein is CASGSGLASSTDTQYF. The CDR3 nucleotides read TGTGCCAGCGGCTCCGGACTAGCGAGTAGCACAGATACGCAGTATTTT.

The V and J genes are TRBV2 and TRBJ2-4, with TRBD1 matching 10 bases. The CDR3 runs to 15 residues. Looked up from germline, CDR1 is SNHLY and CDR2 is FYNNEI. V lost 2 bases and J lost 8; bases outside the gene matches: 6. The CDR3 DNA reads TGTGCCAGCAGTGAACTGGACAGGGGGAAGGACATTCAGTACTTC. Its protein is CASSELDRGKDIQYF.

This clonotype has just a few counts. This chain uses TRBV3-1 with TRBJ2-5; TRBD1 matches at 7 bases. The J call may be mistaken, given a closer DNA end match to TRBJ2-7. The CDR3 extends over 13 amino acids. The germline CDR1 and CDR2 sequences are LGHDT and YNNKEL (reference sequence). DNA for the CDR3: TGTGCCAGCAGTCACGACAGGGATAACGAGCAGTACTTC. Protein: CASSHDRDNEQYF.

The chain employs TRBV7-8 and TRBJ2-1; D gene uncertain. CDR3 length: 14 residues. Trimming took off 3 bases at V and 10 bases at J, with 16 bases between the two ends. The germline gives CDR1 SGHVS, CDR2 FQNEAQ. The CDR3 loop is CASSFRDPRREQFF. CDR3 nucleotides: TGTGCCAGCAGCTTTAGGGATCCCCGTCGGGAGCAGTTCTTC.

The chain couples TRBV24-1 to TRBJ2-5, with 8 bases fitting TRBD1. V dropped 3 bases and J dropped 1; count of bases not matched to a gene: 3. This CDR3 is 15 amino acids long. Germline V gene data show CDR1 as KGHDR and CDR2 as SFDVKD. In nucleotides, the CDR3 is TGTGCCACCAGTGATCGGGACAGGTCCCAAGAGACCCAGTACTTC. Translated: CATSDRDRSQETQYF.

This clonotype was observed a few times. The chain's CDR3 is CSAPGQGVNEQYF. The CDR3 nucleotides are TGCAGTGCTCCCGGACAGGGAGTCAACGAGCAGTACTTC. The genes are TRBV20-1 and TRBJ2-7; 8 bases match TRBD1. The CDR3 sequence is 13 residues long. The V gene's germline CDR1 is DFQATT and CDR2 SNEGSKA (reference sequence). J gave up 5 bases and V 5 bases, and 8 bases lay outside the gene matches.

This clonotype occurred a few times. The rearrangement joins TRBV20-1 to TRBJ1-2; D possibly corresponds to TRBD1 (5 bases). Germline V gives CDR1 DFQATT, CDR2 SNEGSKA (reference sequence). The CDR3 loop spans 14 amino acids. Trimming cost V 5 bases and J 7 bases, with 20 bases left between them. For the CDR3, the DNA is TGCAGTGCTCCTCAGGGTTTGTTGGAAGGTGGCTACACCTTC. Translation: CSAPQGLLEGGYTF.

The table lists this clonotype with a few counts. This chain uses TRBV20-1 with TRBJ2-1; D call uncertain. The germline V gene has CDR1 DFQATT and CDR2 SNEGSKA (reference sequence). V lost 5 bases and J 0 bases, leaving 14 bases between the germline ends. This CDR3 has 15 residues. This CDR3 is CSAGATVGSYNEQFF. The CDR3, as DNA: TGCAGTGCTGGAGCAACGGTGGGCTCCTACAATGAGCAGTTCTTC.

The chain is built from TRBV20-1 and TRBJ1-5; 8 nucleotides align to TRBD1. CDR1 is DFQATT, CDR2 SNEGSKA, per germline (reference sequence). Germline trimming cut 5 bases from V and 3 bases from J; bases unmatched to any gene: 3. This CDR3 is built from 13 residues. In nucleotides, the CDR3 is TGCAGTGCTGCGGACAGGGACAATCAGCCCCAGCATTTT. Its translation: CSAADRDNQPQHF.

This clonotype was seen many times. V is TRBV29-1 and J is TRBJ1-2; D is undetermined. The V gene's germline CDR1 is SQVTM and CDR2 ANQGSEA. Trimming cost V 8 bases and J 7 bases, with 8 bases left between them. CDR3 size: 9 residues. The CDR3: CSPGGGYTF. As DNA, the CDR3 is TGCAGCCCCGGTGGTGGCTACACCTTC.

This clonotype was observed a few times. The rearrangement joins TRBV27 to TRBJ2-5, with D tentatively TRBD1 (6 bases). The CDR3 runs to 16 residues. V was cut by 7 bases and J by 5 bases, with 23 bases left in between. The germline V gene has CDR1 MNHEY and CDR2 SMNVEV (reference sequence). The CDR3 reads CASTNDYQGSRETQYF. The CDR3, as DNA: TGTGCCAGCACCAACGATTACCAGGGGAGTAGGGAGACCCAGTACTTC.

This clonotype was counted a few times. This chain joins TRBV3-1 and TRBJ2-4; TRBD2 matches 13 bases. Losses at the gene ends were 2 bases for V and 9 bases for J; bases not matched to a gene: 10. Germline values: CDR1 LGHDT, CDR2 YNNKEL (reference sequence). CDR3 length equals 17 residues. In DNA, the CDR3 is TGTGCCAGCAGCCAACCGAGGACTAGCGGGAGATTCGGCATTCAGTACTTC. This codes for CASSQPRTSGRFGIQYF.

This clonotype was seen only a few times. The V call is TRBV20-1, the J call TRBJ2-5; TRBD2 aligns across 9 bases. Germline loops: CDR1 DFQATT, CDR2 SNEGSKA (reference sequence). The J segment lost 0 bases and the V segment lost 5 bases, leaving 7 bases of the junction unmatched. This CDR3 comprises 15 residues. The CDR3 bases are TGCAGTGCTTGGGGACTAGCAGAGTACCAAGAGACCCAGTACTTC. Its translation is CSAWGLAEYQETQYF.